Below, 10 T cell receptor beta chains from the same sample are listed, as sequenced in a study of shared clonotypes between healthy human individuals. Only in-frame clones appear in the TCRdb table, and some are missing; sequencing was by immunoSEQ multiplex PCR. The repertoire consists of just over 2,000,000 clones, with less than 95% occurring once and the leading ten covering roughly 1.1%. Terminally differentiated effector memory CD45RA+ cells were excluded from the naive CD8 cells, which were CD45RO-negative and positively selected for CCR7. The source material was naive CD8+ T cells sorted from blood. The receptors here all came from a man between 18 and 35 years old in good health.

This chain connects TRBV7-9 to TRBJ2-4, with D possibly TRBD2 on 6 matching bases. Trimming shortened V by 5 bases and J by 3 bases, and 20 bases separated the two germline ends. Germline CDR1 reads SEHNR; CDR2 reads FQNEAQ (reference sequence). The CDR3 is made up of 17 amino acids. The CDR3 coding sequence is TGTGCCAGCAGCCCCCAGGAGGGCCCCTCGGGCAAAAACATTCAGTACTTC. It is translated as CASSPQEGPSGKNIQYF.

V gene TRBV27 combines with J gene TRBJ2-5; tentative D call: TRBD2 (6 bases). Trimming took 3 bases from V and 2 from J, leaving 22 bases between them. CDR1 and CDR2 from the germline V gene are MNHEY and SMNVEV (reference sequence). The CDR3 runs to 18 residues. CDR3 sequence: CASSFFPRGEGLQETQYF. The CDR3 DNA reads TGTGCCAGCAGTTTCTTCCCGAGGGGCGAGGGACTTCAAGAGACCCAGTACTTC.

The rearrangement joins TRBV7-9 to TRBJ2-2; maybe TRBD1 (6 bases). The CDR3 has 12 residues. Between the trimmed V and J ends, which lost 1 base and 14 bases, there was a span of 11 bases. The germline V gene has CDR1 SEHNR and CDR2 FQNEAQ (reference sequence). The DNA for the CDR3 is TGTGCCAGCAGCTTAGTACAGGGAGAACTGTTTTTT. Translating it yields CASSLVQGELFF.

The genes are TRBV7-9 and TRBJ2-1, with unresolved D. V lost 5 bases and J lost 8, with 13 bases in between. This CDR3 region has 13 residues. Germline CDR1 reads SEHNR; CDR2 reads FQNEAQ (reference sequence). The CDR3 DNA reads TGTGCCAGCAGCCCGACTTCTTACGATGAGCAGTTCTTC. Its protein is CASSPTSYDEQFF.

V and J are TRBV7-8 and TRBJ2-2; TRBD2 matches at 10 bases. The CDR3 runs to 18 residues. V dropped 0 bases and J dropped 0; count of bases not matched to a gene: 4. From germline, CDR1 is SGHVS and CDR2 FQNEAQ. DNA of the CDR3: TGTGCCAGCAGCTTAGCTGGACTAGCGGAATCGAACACCGGGGAGCTGTTTTTT. Translated, it gives CASSLAGLAESNTGELFF.

The chain recombines TRBV28 with TRBJ1-1; perhaps TRBD1 as D (5 bases). The V end lost 6 bases, the J end lost 0 bases, and 17 bases lay between the germline ends. The CDR3 spans 16 residues. Germline V lookup: CDR1 MDHEN, CDR2 SYDVKM. CDR3 loop: CASSPRGIALNTEAFF. CDR3 DNA: TGTGCCAGCAGCCCGAGGGGCATTGCATTGAACACTGAAGCTTTCTTT.

The V call is TRBV9, the J call TRBJ2-1; D not resolved. V lost 2 bases, J lost 0 bases, and 18 bases lay in between. Germline lookup yields CDR1 SGDLS and CDR2 YYNGEE. This CDR3 region has 18 residues. CDR3 coding DNA: TGTGCCAGCAGCGTTGAAGCCCAGGCCATCACCTCCTACAATGAGCAGTTCTTC. It yields the protein CASSVEAQAITSYNEQFF. The full variable domain, in which reference TRBV9 and TRBJ2-1 provide the parts outside the CDR3, is DSGVTQTPKHLITATGQRVTLRCSPRSGDLSVYWYQQSLDQGLQFLIQYYNGEERAKGNILERFSAQQFPDLHSELNLSSLELGDSALYFCASSVEAQAITSYNEQFFGPGTRLTVL.

The gene calls are TRBV7-8 and TRBJ2-1; D tentatively reads TRBD1 or TRBD2 (5 bases each). CDR1 is SGHVS and CDR2 is FQNEAQ in the germline V gene. There are 15 residues in the CDR3. With 2 bases removed from V and 9 bases from J, the gap between germline ends came to 17 bases. The CDR3 DNA sequence: TGTGCCAGCAGCTTACGCTCGGGACCATACTTTGAGCAGTTCTTC. Encoded protein: CASSLRSGPYFEQFF.

The V call is TRBV30, the J call TRBJ2-7; 7 positions agree with TRBD1. V was clipped by 5 bases and J by 5 bases; unmatched bases: 9. CDR1 and CDR2 (germline): GTSNPN, SVGIG (reference sequence). The CDR3 contains 13 residues. CDR3 in amino acids: CAWDLTGVDEQYF. CDR3 coding DNA: TGTGCCTGGGACCTAACAGGGGTCGACGAGCAGTACTTC.

The chain uses TRBV10-3 and TRBJ2-7, with 14 bases fitting TRBD2. CDR1 and CDR2 (germline): ENHRY, SYGVKD. The CDR3 runs 15 residues. V shed 9 bases and J 6 bases; nucleotides not matched to a gene: 10. CDR3 DNA sequence: TGTGCCATTGAAACCGGGACTAGCGGGAGTTCCGAGCAGTACTTC. Translating it yields CAIETGTSGSSEQYF.